A single sample is the source of the 9 T cell receptor beta chains below, sequenced in a study of T cell repertoires in cytomegalovirus infection (dated by TCRdb to about 2019). What these receptors recognize is not known. The sample's treatment or condition label, decoded: in vitro stimulation with specific CMV peptide epitopes to enrich CMV-specific T cells. The sequencer listed for this sample is Illumina HiSeq 1500. The raw public reads went through TCRdb reprocessing: fastp at Q25, MiXCR clone calling, in-frame beta chains kept. Records with the same CDR3 protein are collapsed into one entry carrying the most frequent genes and DNA. Across this sample there are about 830,000 distinct CDR3 sequences, with 30% to 35% seen only once. In total, the top ten clones hold roughly 12% of the sample. Here the sequenced sample was cultured CD8+ T cells from PBMCs, taken from culture after CMV antigen stimulation. These receptors were obtained from a human donor in good health (CMV status not recorded). Some clones in this sample may be carry-over from other donors' samples.

About this clonotype: A junction boundary mismatches the germline segment, possibly from a read error. The chain is built from TRBV12-3 or TRBV12-4 and TRBJ1-4; TRBD1 matches 7 bases. The CDR3 contains 16 residues. The CDR3 DNA reads TGTGCCAGCAGTTTCCTTGGGACAGCCCTTAATGTAAAACTGTTTTTT. The encoded protein is CASSFLGTALNVKLFF.

The chain employs TRBV6-5 and TRBJ1-2; tentative D call: TRBD1 (5 bases). The CDR3 sequence is 13 residues long. The V end was cut by 4 bases, the J end by 8 bases, with 14 bases between. Per germline, CDR1 MNHEY and CDR2 SVGAGI. The CDR3 region is CASSFYQGRGYTF. CDR3 bases: TGTGCCAGCAGTTTCTATCAGGGAAGGGGCTACACCTTC.

J is TRBJ2-5 and V is TRBV6-1; either TRBD1 or TRBD2 may supply D (5 bases each). The germline V gene has CDR1 MNHNS and CDR2 SASEGT. Trimming shortened V by 10 bases and J by 2 bases, and 17 bases separated the two germline ends. There are 14 residues in the CDR3. DNA for the CDR3: TGTGCCACCCGGGGCAGACTTATTCAAGAGACCCAGTACTTC. It specifies CATRGRLIQETQYF.

This clonotype showed up just a few times. The rearrangement joins TRBV4-1 to TRBJ2-1; 15 bases are shared with TRBD2. Per the germline V gene, CDR1 is MGHRA and CDR2 is YSYEKL. The V and J ends lost 0 bases and 2 bases, in that order; junction bases with no gene match: 5. The CDR3 spans 19 residues. The CDR3 loop is CASSQENGLAGGPYNEQFF. CDR3 DNA: TGCGCCAGCAGCCAAGAAAACGGACTAGCGGGGGGGCCCTACAATGAGCAGTTCTTC.

The V gene is TRBV15, the J gene TRBJ1-6; D is unclear. The germline V and J ends were trimmed by 4 bases and 6 bases, with 13 bases remaining between them. This CDR3 has 15 residues. The germline V gene encodes CDR1 LNHNV and CDR2 YYDKDF (reference sequence). CDR3 DNA: TGTGCCACCAGCATATCGGGATTCTCTAATTCACCCCTCCACTTT. It yields the protein CATSISGFSNSPLHF.

The chain uses TRBV28 and TRBJ1-2, with 8 bases aligning to TRBD1. The CDR3 is 16 amino acids. Looked up from germline, CDR1 is MDHEN and CDR2 is SYDVKM. After removal of 4 bases from V and 1 base from J, the junction contained 8 bases not matched to a gene. The CDR3 here is CASSSYRGWGNYGYTF. The CDR3 DNA is TGTGCCAGCAGTTCCTACAGGGGGTGGGGTAACTATGGCTACACCTTC.

This chain connects TRBV2 to TRBJ2-7, with D perhaps TRBD2 (7 bases). CDR1 SNHLY and CDR2 FYNNEI come from the germline V gene. CDR3 length: 15 residues. V was trimmed by 3 bases and J by 5 bases, leaving 17 bases between them. The CDR3 sequence is CASSDSGGTPNEQYF. As DNA, the CDR3 is TGTGCCAGCAGTGACTCGGGGGGCACCCCTAACGAGCAGTACTTC.

This CDR3 is CASSLGPYRDSMNTEAFF. The CDR3 DNA sequence: TGTGCCAGCAGTTTAGGTCCTTACAGAGACAGTATGAACACTGAAGCTTTCTTT. The chain recombines TRBV27 with TRBJ1-1; the D gene is possibly TRBD1 (5 bases). V was cut by 2 bases and J by 0 bases, with 19 bases left in between. Germline CDR1 and CDR2: MNHEY and SMNVEV (reference sequence). This CDR3 comprises 18 residues.

The chain couples TRBV6-2 or TRBV6-3 to TRBJ1-1; no definite D call. CDR3 length equals 11 residues. Germline values: CDR1 MNHEY, CDR2 SVGEGT. The V end lost 2 bases, the J end lost 11 bases, and 9 bases lay between the germline ends. CDR3 region: CASSYPSSAFF. DNA for the CDR3: TGTGCCAGCAGTTACCCCTCTAGTGCTTTCTTT.